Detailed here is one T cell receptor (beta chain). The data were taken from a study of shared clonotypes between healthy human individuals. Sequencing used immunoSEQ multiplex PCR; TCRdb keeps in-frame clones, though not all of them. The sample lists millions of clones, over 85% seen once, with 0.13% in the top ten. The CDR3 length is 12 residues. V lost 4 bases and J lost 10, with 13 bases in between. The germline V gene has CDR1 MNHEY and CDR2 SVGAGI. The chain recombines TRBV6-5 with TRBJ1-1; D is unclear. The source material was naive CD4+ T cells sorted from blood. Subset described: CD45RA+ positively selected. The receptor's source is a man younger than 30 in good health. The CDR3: CASSSGPPAAFF. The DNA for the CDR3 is TGTGCCAGCAGTTCCGGCCCTCCTGCAGCTTTCTTT.